The 24 T cell receptor beta chains given below trace back to one sample, sequenced in a study of OX40 agonist ivuxolimab in advanced cancers. Only in-frame clones appear in the TCRdb table, and some are missing; sequencing was by immunoSEQ multiplex PCR. The sample shows about 48,000 clones, around 90% of them seen only once. Sequencing was performed on CD4+ or CD8+ T cells sorted from blood, taken in a trial of the OX40 agonist ivuxolimab. The receptor set was obtained from an adult with an advanced solid tumor such as melanoma, head and neck, liver or kidney cancer.

This clone was picked up one time. V and J are TRBV6-5 and TRBJ1-2; 8 bases agree with TRBD1. Per the germline V gene, CDR1 is MNHEY and CDR2 is SVGAGI. V lost 5 bases, J lost 8 bases, and 7 bases stayed unmatched. The CDR3 contains 13 residues. The CDR3: CASSRSGQDGYTF. Written as DNA, the CDR3 is TGTGCCAGCAGTCGATCGGGACAGGACGGCTACACCTTC.

This sequence joins TRBV6-5 and TRBJ1-1; D ambiguous. Deletions cut 2 bases from V and 6 bases from J, with 13 bases between. The germline gives CDR1 MNHEY, CDR2 SVGAGI. This CDR3 spans 14 amino acids. The CDR3 reads CASSYVGGVSEAFF. CDR3 DNA: TGTGCCAGCAGTTACGTAGGCGGGGTGTCTGAAGCTTTCTTT.

In this sample, this clone turned up once. This chain links TRBV5-1 with TRBJ2-3; 7 bases line up with TRBD1. Germline trimming cut 4 bases from V and 0 bases from J; bases unmatched to any gene: 2. The CDR3 contains 14 residues. Germline lookup yields CDR1 SGHRS and CDR2 YFSETQ. The CDR3, as DNA: TGCGCCAGCAGCCGGGACAGCAGCACAGATACGCAGTATTTT. It yields the protein CASSRDSSTDTQYF.

The chain is built from TRBV7-6 and TRBJ2-7; 7 bases match TRBD1. The CDR3 is made up of 14 amino acids. The V segment lost 4 bases and the J segment 4 bases; nucleotides outside the gene matches: 7. The germline gives CDR1 SGHVS, CDR2 FNYEAQ. DNA for the CDR3: TGTGCCAGCAGCTCCACCGAGGGGGCTTACGAGCAGTACTTC. Translated, it gives CASSSTEGAYEQYF.

This clone has more than one count but fewer than ten. This chain joins TRBV11-2 and TRBJ1-6, with TRBD1 as a possible D gene (5 bases). The CDR3 is made up of 14 amino acids. Per germline, CDR1 SGHAT and CDR2 FQNNGV. The V and J ends lost 3 bases and 7 bases respectively, with 10 bases between them. The CDR3 sequence is CASSFSWGNSPLHF. The CDR3 DNA is TGTGCCAGCAGCTTTTCCTGGGGGAATTCACCCCTCCACTTT.

The genes are TRBV4-1 and TRBJ2-7; no firm D call. Germline V CDR1 and CDR2: MGHRA, YSYEKL. This CDR3 contains 14 residues. The V and J ends lost 1 base and 5 bases respectively, with 12 bases between them. The CDR3: CASSQGAGGNEQYF. The CDR3 region has the DNA TGCGCCAGCAGCCAAGGGGCCGGCGGCAACGAGCAGTACTTC.

The chain carries TRBV4-1 and TRBJ2-7; TRBD2 might be the D (6 bases). The CDR3 spans 14 residues. V was pared by 2 bases and J by 3 bases, with 11 bases between. CDR1 MGHRA and CDR2 YSYEKL come from the germline V gene. For the CDR3, the DNA is TGCGCCAGCAGCCAAAGGGCGGGGAACTACGAGCAGTACTTC. Its translation is CASSQRAGNYEQYF.

J is TRBJ2-5 and V is TRBV5-1; tentatively, D is TRBD2 (5 bases). The CDR3 contains 14 residues. V shed 5 bases and J shed 1 base, with 12 bases lying between them. CDR1 SGHRS and CDR2 YFSETQ come from the germline V gene. The CDR3 reads CASSPSGVQETQYF. The CDR3 DNA is TGCGCCAGCAGTCCCAGCGGAGTCCAAGAGACCCAGTACTTC. The entire variable domain, with the rest obtained from reference TRBV5-1 and TRBJ2-5, is as follows: KAGVTQTPRYLIKTRGQQVTLSCSPISGHRSVSWYQQTPGQGLQFLFEYFSETQRNKGNFPGRFSGRQFSNSRSEMNVSTLELGDSALYLCASSPSGVQETQYFGPGTRLLVL.

The chain combines TRBV7-8 with TRBJ1-5; D is undetermined. Germline CDR1 and CDR2: SGHVS and FQNEAQ. Trimming removed 1 base at V and 6 bases at J, with 10 bases between. The CDR3 totals 14 residues. The CDR3 DNA reads as TGTGCCAGCAGCTTAGGGCAGTCCGGTCAGCCCCAGCATTTT. It is translated as CASSLGQSGQPQHF. Full variable domain (remainder filled in from reference TRBV7-8 and TRBJ1-5): GAGVSQSPRYKVAKRGQDVALRCDPISGHVSLFWYQQALGQGPEFLTYFQNEAQLDKSGLPSDRFFAERPEGSVSTLKIQRTQQEDSAVYLCASSLGQSGQPQHFGDGTRLSIL.

The CDR3 is CATIRTGGGEKLFF. The CDR3, as DNA: TGTGCCACCATACGGACAGGGGGCGGTGAAAAACTGTTTTTT. This chain uses TRBV28 with TRBJ1-4, with 11 bases lining up with TRBD1. Germline loops: CDR1 MDHEN, CDR2 SYDVKM. The CDR3 runs to 14 residues. The V segment lost 10 bases and the J segment 7 bases; nucleotides outside the gene matches: 8.

The V call is TRBV7-2, the J call TRBJ2-7; D is possibly TRBD1 (6 bases). Trimming removed 5 bases at V and 5 bases at J, with 16 bases between. Looked up from germline, CDR1 is SGHTA and CDR2 is FQGNSA. This CDR3 spans 14 amino acids. The DNA of the CDR3 is TGTGCCAGCAGCACACCGGGACACCACGACGAGCAGTACTTC. Its translation is CASSTPGHHDEQYF.

The chain is built from TRBV7-9 and TRBJ2-3; D is undetermined. Between the trimmed V and J ends, which lost 1 base and 11 bases, there was a span of 10 bases. Germline V lookup: CDR1 SEHNR, CDR2 FQNEAQ (reference sequence). The length of the CDR3 is 12 residues. The CDR3 DNA reads TGTGCCAGCAGCTTAGGACCGAGCAGGCAGTATTTT. It translates to CASSLGPSRQYF.

The J gene is TRBJ1-5, the V gene TRBV6-1; D is uncertain. The CDR3 consists of 13 residues. Trimming left V 8 bases short and J 7 bases short, with 15 bases between. Looked up from germline, CDR1 is MNHNS and CDR2 is SASEGT. CDR3 bases: TGTGCCAGCCTCCCTGCAGTAGGGCAGCCCCAGCATTTT. Residues: CASLPAVGQPQHF.

The rearrangement joins TRBV2 to TRBJ2-7; 9 nucleotides line up with TRBD1. Germline CDR1 and CDR2: SNHLY and FYNNEI. With 5 bases clipped from V and 3 bases from J, the junction kept 8 bases outside the gene matches. This CDR3 is built from 15 residues. The CDR3: CASSYRGRVRYEQYF. CDR3 bases: TGTGCCAGCAGTTACAGGGGGCGGGTGCGCTACGAGCAGTACTTC.

This clone appeared a single time. V gene TRBV11-2 combines with J gene TRBJ2-3; 10 bases align to TRBD1. The CDR3 runs to 17 residues. Germline CDR1 reads SGHAT; CDR2 reads FQNNGV. The junction had 14 bases not matched to a gene; V was cut back by 5 bases and J by 6 bases. Here the CDR3 DNA reads TGTGCCAGCAGCCTTAACCGGGACAGGGGTTCCTACGATACGCAGTATTTT. It translates to CASSLNRDRGSYDTQYF.

This chain connects TRBV7-9 to TRBJ1-2; no reliable D call. The CDR3 is 14 residues long. Germline assignment: CDR1 SEHNR and CDR2 FQNEAQ (reference sequence). V gave up 5 bases and J gave up 5 bases, with 15 bases separating them. The CDR3 coding sequence is TGTGCCAGCAGCCCCCCGGGGTTGGAATATGGCTACACCTTC. Its protein product is CASSPPGLEYGYTF.

The CDR3 sequence is CASSLVSAEPYEQYF. The CDR3 DNA sequence: TGTGCCAGCAGCTTAGTTTCAGCGGAGCCCTACGAGCAGTACTTC. V and J are TRBV7-2 and TRBJ2-7; the D gene is possibly TRBD2 (5 bases). The germline V gene has CDR1 SGHTA and CDR2 FQGNSA. Trimming shortened V by 1 base and J by 2 bases, and 12 bases separated the two germline ends. There are 15 residues in the CDR3.

V and J are TRBV29-1 and TRBJ2-7; 8 bases fit TRBD1. Germline V CDR1 and CDR2: SQVTM, ANQGSEA. With V trimmed by 6 bases and J by 5 bases, 9 bases remained unmatched. The CDR3 is 13 residues long. This CDR3 reads CSVLRTGYHEQYF. The DNA for the CDR3 is TGCAGCGTCCTCCGGACAGGGTACCACGAGCAGTACTTC.

The chain combines TRBV7-9 with TRBJ1-1, with D unclear. The length of the CDR3 is 12 residues. The V gene lost 5 bases and the J gene lost 6 bases, with 10 bases spanning the gap. The germline gives CDR1 SEHNR, CDR2 FQNEAQ (reference sequence). CDR3 protein: CASSVGSSEAFF. The CDR3 DNA is TGTGCCAGCAGCGTTGGGAGTTCTGAAGCTTTCTTT. Supplemented by reference TRBV7-9 and TRBJ1-1, the full variable domain reads DTGVSQNPRHKITKRGQNVTFRCDPISEHNRLYWYRQTLGQGPEFLTYFQNEAQLEKSRLLSDRFSAERPKGSFSTLEIQRTEQGDSAMYLCASSVGSSEAFFGQGTRLTVV.

The chain employs TRBV9 and TRBJ2-2; maybe TRBD2 (6 bases). The CDR3 sequence is 14 residues long. V was cut by 4 bases and J by 3 bases, with 10 bases left in between. Germline V gene data show CDR1 as SGDLS and CDR2 as YYNGEE. This CDR3 is CASSPRLDTGELFF. The CDR3 nucleotides are TGTGCCAGCAGCCCACGACTAGACACCGGGGAGCTGTTTTTT.

The gene calls are TRBV29-1 and TRBJ2-7, with 9 bases matching TRBD1. There are 14 residues in the CDR3. The J segment lost 0 bases and the V segment lost 8 bases, leaving 8 bases of the junction unmatched. Germline CDR1 reads SQVTM; CDR2 reads ANQGSEA. CDR3 residues: CSISTGGSSYEQYF. The DNA for the CDR3 is TGCAGCATATCGACAGGGGGTAGCTCCTACGAGCAGTACTTC.

This sequence joins TRBV2 and TRBJ2-5; D perhaps matches TRBD1 (6 bases). The V gene's germline CDR1 is SNHLY and CDR2 FYNNEI. Trimming left V 2 bases short and J 3 bases short, with 10 bases between. The CDR3 contains 14 residues. In DNA form, the CDR3 reads TGTGCCAGCAGTGAACGGGCAGGGGAAGAGACCCAGTACTTC. Translated: CASSERAGEETQYF. The whole variable domain, remainder taken from reference TRBV2 and TRBJ2-5, is EPEVTQTPSHQVTQMGQEVILRCVPISNHLYFYWYRQILGQKVEFLVSFYNNEISEKSEIFDDQFSVERPDGSNFTLKIRSTKLEDSAMYFCASSERAGEETQYFGPGTRLLVL.

V usage is TRBV7-9 and J usage is TRBJ2-7; D may be TRBD1 or TRBD2 (6 bases each). Deletions cut 6 bases from V and 1 base from J, with 13 bases between. This CDR3 region has 14 residues. CDR1 is SEHNR and CDR2 is FQNEAQ in the germline V gene (reference sequence). The CDR3: CASRDLGGSYEQYF. CDR3 nucleotides: TGTGCCAGCAGAGACTTAGGGGGGTCCTACGAGCAGTACTTC.

The rearrangement joins TRBV6-1 to TRBJ2-5; TRBD2 is a possible D gene (5 bases). TRBJ2-7 matches the DNA end more closely, so the J call is doubtful. Per germline, CDR1 MNHNS and CDR2 SASEGT. The CDR3 spans 16 residues. For the CDR3, the DNA is TGTGCCAGCAGTGCCCCCAAGGTCGGAGGCTCCTACGAGCAGTACTTC. This encodes CASSAPKVGGSYEQYF.